Listed below are T cell receptor beta chains from one sample, sequenced in a study of control samples from healthy donors and cancer patients. Data came from immunoSEQ multiplex PCR; TCRdb stores just in-frame clones and leaves some out. The table includes about 130,000 clones, more than 90% detected once. Sequenced sample: blood. All receptors derive from a young man in good health. Each CDR3 is given with its conserved first and last residue. D genes are given only for firm matches. Clone size, where shown, is once, few, many, or a class for clones that have expanded.

d_call	clone_size	v_call	j_call	cdr3_aa	cdr3_nt
-	-	TRBV6-1	TRBJ1-4	CASSGPTRGENEKLFF	TGTGCCAGCAGTGGCCCAACGAGGGGAGAAAATGAAAAACTGTTTTTT
TRBD2	-	TRBV6-5	TRBJ2-2	CASTSTSGLNGELFF	TGTGCCAGCACTAGCACTAGCGGTTTGAACGGGGAGCTGTTTTTT
-	-	TRBV5-6	TRBJ2-7	CASSRWGSPLEQYF	TGTGCCAGCAGCCGATGGGGGTCCCCGCTGGAGCAGTACTTC
-	few	TRBV2	TRBJ1-6	CASSESEGGTLHF	TGTGCCAGCAGTGAAAGCGAGGGAGGGACCCTCCACTTT
-	once	TRBV7-3	TRBJ1-1	CASSSQENTEAFF	TGTGCCAGCAGCTCACAAGAGAACACTGAAGCTTTCTTT
-	-	TRBV5-1	TRBJ1-3	CASSQGAGTVSGNTIYF	TGCGCCAGCAGCCAAGGGGCTGGGACTGTCTCTGGAAACACCATATATTTT
TRBD2	-	TRBV7-9	TRBJ2-1	CASSFLAGGPVEQFF	TGTGCCAGCAGCTTTCTAGCGGGGGGGCCCGTGGAGCAGTTCTTC
-	-	TRBV11-2	TRBJ2-7	CASSFRSYEQYF	TGTGCCAGCAGCTTCAGGTCGTACGAGCAGTACTTC
-	once	TRBV7-2	TRBJ2-1	CASSPTSSYNEQFF	TGTGCCAGCAGCCCGACGAGCTCCTACAATGAGCAGTTCTTC
-	-	TRBV15	TRBJ1-2	CATSRDPGGGTGYTF	TGTGCCACCAGCAGAGATCCTGGGGGGGGTACTGGCTACACCTTC
TRBD1	-	TRBV12-3/TRBV12-4	TRBJ1-2	CASSHGQGDGYTF	TGTGCCAGCAGTCACGGACAGGGCGATGGCTACACCTTC
-	once	TRBV5-1	TRBJ2-4	CASSLDSSVIAKNIQYF	TGCGCCAGCAGCCTCGACAGTTCAGTTATAGCCAAAAACATTCAGTACTTC
-	-	TRBV10-3	TRBJ1-4	CASRRGAWEKLFF	TGTGCCTCCAGGCGGGGGGCTTGGGAAAAACTGTTTTTT
-	-	TRBV4-2	TRBJ2-7	CASSQDRGTESYEQYF	TGTGCCAGCAGCCAAGATCGGGGAACAGAGTCCTACGAGCAGTACTTC
-	-	TRBV30	TRBJ2-3	CAWSTSPGRTDTQYF	TGTGCCTGGAGTACTAGTCCCGGACGCACAGATACGCAGTATTTT
TRBD2	-	TRBV5-1	TRBJ2-2	CASGGAGVTGELFF	TGCGCCAGCGGGGGAGCGGGGGTGACCGGGGAGCTGTTTTTT
-	-	TRBV5-1	TRBJ1-1	CASSLTGFNTEAFF	TGCGCCAGCAGCTTGACAGGATTTAACACTGAAGCTTTCTTT
-	-	TRBV7-2	TRBJ1-4	CASSLVLGSSEKLFF	TGTGCCAGCAGCTTAGTTCTGGGGTCGAGTGAAAAACTGTTTTTT
TRBD2	-	TRBV10-3	TRBJ2-7	CAISGGSGVYEQYF	TGTGCCATCAGTGGTGGTAGCGGGGTGTACGAGCAGTACTTC
TRBD1	-	TRBV30	TRBJ1-3	CAWSHRGPDTIYF	TGTGCCTGGAGTCACAGGGGGCCGGACACCATATATTTT
-	-	TRBV10-2	TRBJ1-3	CASSDSDSGNTIYF	TGCGCCAGCTCAGACTCCGACTCTGGAAACACCATATATTTT
-	-	TRBV19	TRBJ2-6	CAGPGPGRPSEANVLTF	TGTGCCGGGCCCGGGCCGGGTCGGCCTAGTGAGGCCAACGTCCTGACTTTC
-	-	TRBV3-1/TRBV3-2	TRBJ1-1	CARLGQKGWMNTEAFF	TGTGCCCGCTTGGGGCAGAAAGGGTGGATGAACACTGAAGCTTTCTTT
-	once	TRBV6-5	TRBJ2-3	CASTIRDTQYF	TGTGCCAGCACAATTCGGGATACGCAGTATTTT
TRBD1	-	TRBV7-9	TRBJ1-6	CASSIGQGNSPLHF	TGTGCCAGCAGCATCGGACAGGGTAATTCACCCCTCCACTTT
-	-	TRBV19	TRBJ2-7	CASVITGIHYEQYF	TGTGCCAGTGTCATCACAGGAATTCACTACGAGCAGTACTTC
TRBD1	-	TRBV7-2	TRBJ2-7	CASSGQGSEQYF	TGTGCCAGCAGCGGACAGGGAAGCGAGCAGTACTTC
TRBD1	-	TRBV6-2/TRBV6-3	TRBJ1-1	CASSYPGTGGFTEAFF	TGTGCCAGCAGTTACCCCGGGACAGGGGGCTTTACTGAAGCTTTCTTT
-	-	TRBV7-9	TRBJ2-3	CASSDELTQYF	TGTGCCAGCAGCGATGAACTAACGCAGTATTTT
-	-	TRBV5-4	TRBJ2-5	CASSLLGLEETQYF	TGTGCCAGCAGCTTGTTAGGGCTAGAAGAGACCCAGTACTTC
-	-	TRBV6-5	TRBJ2-3	CARKGGFSTDTQYF	TGTGCCAGGAAGGGGGGGTTTAGCACAGATACGCAGTATTTT
TRBD2	-	TRBV7-9	TRBJ2-5	CASSLGGTSGETQYF	TGTGCCAGCAGCTTAGGGGGGACTAGCGGGGAGACCCAGTACTTC
-	-	TRBV6-1	TRBJ1-1	CASSDQARNTEAFF	TGTGCCAGCAGTGATCAGGCCAGAAACACTGAAGCTTTCTTT
-	once	TRBV18	TRBJ2-1	CASSPPGGYNEQFF	TGTGCCAGCTCACCACCTGGGGGTTACAATGAGCAGTTCTTC
-	once	TRBV11-2	TRBJ1-1	CASRPFLGPSYFF	TGTGCCAGCAGACCGTTTCTGGGTCCTTCGTATTTCTTT
TRBD2	-	TRBV5-1	TRBJ2-1	CASSLHQRGRYNEQFF	TGCGCCAGCAGCTTGCACCAGCGGGGGAGGTACAATGAGCAGTTCTTC
-	-	TRBV11-2	TRBJ1-3	CASSLEGNTIYF	TGTGCCAGCAGCTTAGAAGGAAACACCATATATTTT
-	-	TRBV6-5	TRBJ2-7	CASSSAGRSYEQYF	TGTGCCAGCAGTTCTGCGGGGAGGTCCTACGAGCAGTACTTC
-	-	TRBV18	TRBJ2-7	CASSPVAAEGYEQYF	TGTGCCAGCTCACCAGTAGCGGCCGAGGGCTACGAGCAGTACTTC
-	-	TRBV6-2/TRBV6-3	TRBJ1-1	CASSYSMHLRQMNTEAFF	TGTGCCAGCAGTTACTCGATGCATCTGAGACAAATGAACACTGAAGCTTTCTTT
-	-	TRBV7-9	TRBJ1-1	CASNSPPWVEAFF	TGTGCCAGCAACTCCCCTCCTTGGGTTGAAGCTTTCTTT
TRBD2	-	TRBV5-6	TRBJ2-5	CASSFFSSGGPVAQYF	TGTGCCAGCAGCTTTTTTTCAAGCGGGGGGCCCGTTGCCCAGTACTTC
-	-	TRBV12-3/TRBV12-4	TRBJ2-2	CASSTNTGELFF	TGTGCCAGCAGTACTAACACCGGGGAGCTGTTTTTT
TRBD1	-	TRBV14	TRBJ2-7	CASSPGGARIYEQYF	TGTGCCAGCAGCCCAGGGGGCGCTAGGATCTACGAGCAGTACTTC
-	-	TRBV7-6	TRBJ1-3	CASSLAKGAGNTIYF	TGTGCCAGCAGCTTAGCAAAAGGGGCTGGAAACACCATATATTTT
-	-	TRBV3-1/TRBV3-2	TRBJ2-1	CASSQVPNEQFF	TGTGCCAGCAGCCAAGTACCCAATGAGCAGTTCTTC
-	-	TRBV27	TRBJ2-3	CASSTRDFTDTQYF	TGTGCCAGCAGCACCCGGGACTTCACAGATACGCAGTATTTT
-	-	TRBV27	TRBJ1-1	CASSRDIMNTEAFF	TGTGCCAGCAGCAGGGATATTATGAACACTGAAGCTTTCTTT
TRBD2	-	TRBV10-3	TRBJ2-1	CAISDVLGGGGGNEQFF	TGTGCCATCAGTGACGTTCTCGGTGGCGGGGGGGGAAATGAGCAGTTCTTC
TRBD1	once	TRBV3-1/TRBV3-2	TRBJ2-7	CASSLRQGEQYF	TGTGCCAGCAGCTTACGACAGGGCGAGCAGTACTTC
TRBD1	-	TRBV11-2	TRBJ2-7	CASSSHRGRTSYEQYF	TGTGCCAGCAGCTCTCACAGGGGGCGAACTTCCTACGAGCAGTACTTC
-	-	TRBV5-4	TRBJ2-5	CASSSEGLRVQETQYF	TGTGCCAGCAGCTCCGAGGGACTGCGAGTCCAAGAGACCCAGTACTTC
TRBD2	-	TRBV3-1/TRBV3-2	TRBJ2-4	CASSRGGEVYF	TGTGCCAGCAGCCGCGGGGGGGAGGTGTACTTC
-	-	TRBV11-2	TRBJ2-1	CASSLAVEQFF	TGTGCCAGCAGCTTAGCGGTTGAGCAGTTCTTC
-	-	TRBV5-1	TRBJ1-2	CASSLGDIPGYTF	TGCGCCAGCAGCTTGGGGGACATCCCTGGCTACACCTTC
-	-	TRBV12-5	TRBJ2-7	CASGLAPRGYEQYF	TGTGCTAGTGGTTTGGCGCCTCGAGGATACGAGCAGTACTTC
-	-	TRBV14	TRBJ1-1	CASSQDRNTEAFF	TGTGCCAGCAGCCAAGATAGGAACACTGAAGCTTTCTTT
-	-	TRBV6-6	TRBJ2-7	CASSYYQGTYEQYF	TGTGCCAGCAGTTACTACCAGGGGACCTACGAGCAGTACTTC
-	-	TRBV19	TRBJ1-2	CASSIPGTVGYTF	TGTGCCAGTAGTATCCCGGGAACCGTAGGCTACACCTTC
TRBD1	few	TRBV7-9	TRBJ2-2	CASINRDRGNTGELFF	TGTGCCAGCATCAACCGGGACAGGGGGAACACCGGGGAGCTGTTTTTT